This T cell receptor (beta chain) was retrieved from a study of radiation and T cells in renal cell carcinoma. Germline values: CDR1 SGHDT, CDR2 YYEEEE. Trimming cost V 3 bases and J 0 bases, with 10 bases left between them. This CDR3 has 14 residues. The assay was immunoSEQ multiplex PCR, and TCRdb's table has in-frame clones only and misses some. The sample lists 13,000 to 15,000 clones, roughly 60% occurring once. Sample treatment: treatment-naive control, cytoreductive nephrectomy. The gene calls are TRBV5-6 and TRBJ2-7, with a tentative D call TRBD1 (6 bases). This specimen consisted of tumor tissue, obtained from a patient whose treatment was nephrectomy without radiotherapy. The TCR sequence derives from a man aged 50-59 years with renal cell carcinoma. The CDR3 DNA reads TGTGCCAGCAGCTACCGACAGGTCTCCTACGAGCAGTACTTC. Translating it yields CASSYRQVSYEQYF.